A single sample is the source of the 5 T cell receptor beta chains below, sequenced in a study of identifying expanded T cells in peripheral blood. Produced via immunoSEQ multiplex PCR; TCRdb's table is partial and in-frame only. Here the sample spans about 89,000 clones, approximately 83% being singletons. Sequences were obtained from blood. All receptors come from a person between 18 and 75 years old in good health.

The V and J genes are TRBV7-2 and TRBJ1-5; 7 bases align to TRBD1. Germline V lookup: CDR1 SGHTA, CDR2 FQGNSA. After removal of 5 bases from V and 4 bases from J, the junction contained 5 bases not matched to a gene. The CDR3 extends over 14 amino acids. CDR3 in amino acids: CASSPGGTNQPQHF. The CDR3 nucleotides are TGTGCCAGCAGCCCAGGGGGTACTAATCAGCCCCAGCATTTT.

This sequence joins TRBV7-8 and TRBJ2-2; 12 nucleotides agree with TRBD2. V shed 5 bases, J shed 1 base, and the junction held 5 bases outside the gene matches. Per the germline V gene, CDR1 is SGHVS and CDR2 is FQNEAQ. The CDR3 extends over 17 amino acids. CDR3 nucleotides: TGTGCCAGCAGCCAAAGGGGACTAGCGGGGAACACCGGGGAGCTGTTTTTT. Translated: CASSQRGLAGNTGELFF. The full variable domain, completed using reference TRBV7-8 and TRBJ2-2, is GAGVSQSPRYKVAKRGQDVALRCDPISGHVSLFWYQQALGQGPEFLTYFQNEAQLDKSGLPSDRFFAERPEGSVSTLKIQRTQQEDSAVYLCASSQRGLAGNTGELFFGEGSRLTVL.

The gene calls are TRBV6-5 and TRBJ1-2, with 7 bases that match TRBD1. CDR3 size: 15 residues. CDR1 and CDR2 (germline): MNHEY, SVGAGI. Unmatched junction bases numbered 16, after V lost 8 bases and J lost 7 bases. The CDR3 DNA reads TGTGCCAGCGGAAGCTCCGGGCGACAGGGAAGTGGCTACACCTTC. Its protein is CASGSSGRQGSGYTF.

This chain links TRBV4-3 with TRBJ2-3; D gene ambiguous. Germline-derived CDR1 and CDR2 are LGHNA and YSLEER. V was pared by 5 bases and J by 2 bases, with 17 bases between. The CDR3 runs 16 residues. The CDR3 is CASSSSRWGSTDTQYF. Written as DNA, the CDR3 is TGCGCCAGCAGCAGTTCGAGATGGGGATCCACAGATACGCAGTATTTT.

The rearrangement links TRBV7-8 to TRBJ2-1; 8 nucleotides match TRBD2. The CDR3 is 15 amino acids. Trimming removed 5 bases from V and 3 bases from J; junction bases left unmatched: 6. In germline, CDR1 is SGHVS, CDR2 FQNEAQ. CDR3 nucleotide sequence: TGTGCCAGCAGCCCCCGGGGGGGCGTCTACAATGAGCAGTTCTTC. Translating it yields CASSPRGGVYNEQFF.